This TCR beta chain was recovered during a study of cytomegalovirus exposure and HLA in healthy donors (dated by TCRdb to 2016 to 2017). A note on the overall study: In an earlier analysis of approximately 500 of the donors, 276 Gb of sequence data and 90 million to 120 million unique TCR beta sequences from roughly 190 million T cells were reported. All discovery cohort repertoires had been generated on a single sequencing platform. The study aimed to test whether cataloging public T cell receptors could reveal signatures of past pathogen exposure. Of the roughly 390 genotyped donors, 81% fell in the genetic ancestry cluster associated with self-reported Caucasian donors. An early release covering about 600 HLA-typed donors comprised approximately 300 gigabases of sequencing data and roughly 85 million unique TCR sequences. In a later genetic analysis, genome-wide SNP genotypes for 398 of the 666 donors were used, and that subset was treated as a discovery cohort. In addition to the first cohort of 650 to 750 subjects, a separate validation cohort of 100 to 150 different subjects was used. The study used immunosequencing to profile the T cell repertoires of about 670 subjects and linked those repertoires to cytomegalovirus serostatus. A few DR-DQ haplotypes were handled as single units for association and clustering because linkage in the cohort was strong. Typing coverage differed by locus: A, B, C, DRB1 and DQB1 were typed in roughly 629-630 donors, DQA1 in roughly 500, DPA1 in over 600, and DPB1 in 400 to 490. Rather than drawing on any new phenotypic data, the later analysis identified candidate immune exposures from TCR beta sequences and the way those sequences occurred across donors. High-throughput TCR immunosequencing, statistical association of individual TCRs with disease status, and machine learning were combined to predict cytomegalovirus infection status. Alongside the repertoire data, information on donor age, sex, ethnicity and CMV serostatus was compiled. A later analysis re-analyzed previously published TCR beta repertoires from roughly 690 donors and added high-resolution HLA genotyping to study TCR occurrence patterns. To decide whether each TCR beta V gene segment behaved as functional or pseudogenic, an earlier analysis of fewer than 750 of the donors relied on high-throughput TCR beta sequencing. Class I and class II HLA loci were covered by the typing at four-digit resolution. On average, over 200,000 unique TCR beta nucleotide sequences were sequenced per donor among about 400 genotyped donors of the cohort, with about 19% of those sequences being non-productive. General study outcomes and caveats: A later analysis reported that several top co-occurrence clusters appeared linked to parvovirus B19, influenza, CMV and Epstein-Barr virus. In a later analysis, TCR association rates were found to vary across HLA loci, with the most associated TCRs seen for DRB1 alleles and the fewest for HLA-C alleles. In a later analysis, most CMV-associated TCR beta chains were found to appear HLA-restricted, with HLA associations seemingly driven largely by CMV exposure. In a later analysis, 16,951 TCR beta sequences were associated with specific HLA alleles at a false discovery rate of 0.05. In both the original and validation cohorts, the classifier was reported to diagnose cytomegalovirus status with high specificity and sensitivity. According to a later genetic analysis, donors in an Asian-associated ancestry cluster had fewer N-insertions in productive TCRs than the approximately 690-donor mean. Most TCR sequences were seen in very few donors, while some public TCRs were found in many individuals. For the cohort, immune exposure information was limited to CMV serostatus. In this cohort, only TCR beta chains were sequenced, and detectable features were limited by the absence of alpha or paired-chain data. A total of some 180 TCR beta chains were listed by the study as associated with cytomegalovirus. A later analysis found that HLA-associated TCR beta chains were more clonally expanded and had lower generation probabilities than equally common non-associated chains. The authors suggested that the approach could potentially be extended to other disease states and immunological phenotypes. Because the 87-base-pair reads could not distinguish some IMGT-functional V segments, including TRBV6-2 and TRBV6-3, those segments were excluded. V-gene and J-gene trimming of TCR beta chains was associated with a missense DCLRE1C variant in a later genetic analysis, and the association was replicated in an independent cohort. Because some donors lacked HLA typing at each locus, the association tests relied only on the typed subset. A further reported finding was that TCR beta sequences accurately predicted the HLA-A and HLA-B alleles for most subjects in the first cohort. A cluster of highly shared sequence variants was judged likely to represent a technical artifact of the sequencing pipeline. Linkage disequilibrium might explain the correlated functional status among segregating V segments, but an unknown experimental factor could not be excluded. In an earlier analysis of about 600 of the donors, most TCR beta V segments appeared in productive rearrangements about 87% or about 30% of the time, broadly matching IMGT annotations. In vitro tests confirmed that a few of the cytomegalovirus-associated TCR beta chains recognize cytomegalovirus antigens. When HLA alleles, especially DR and DQ, strongly co-occurred, TCR associations were difficult to assign to individual alleles. Seventeen rarely observed V segments, including chromosome 9 orphons, were excluded from the earlier analysis of just under 600 of the donors because counts were too low. Roughly uniform sequencing depth across donors was assumed in presence/absence analyses, although this assumption may not hold.

In total, roughly 670 healthy bone marrow donors made up the cohort. Cohort members were all nominally healthy when sampled, although unrecorded immune exposures were likely present. The donor was CMV seronegative and belonged to the group of approximately 320 seronegative cohort members. A peripheral blood sample was collected from each donor, and TCR beta sequencing was performed on peripheral blood mononuclear cells. Genomic DNA extraction from the blood cell samples was performed with the Qiagen DNeasy Blood Extraction Kit. The library was generated by the immunoSEQ multiplex PCR assay. A mixture of 60 forward primers for TCR Vbeta segments and 13 reverse primers for TCR Jbeta segments was used in the multiplex PCR. The CDR3 region of rearranged TCR beta genes was amplified from genomic DNA by a multiplex PCR assay. On the Illumina HiSeq System, the amplified TCR beta libraries were sequenced as 87-base-pair reads. Per the authors' processing: In a later analysis, about 80 million unique TCR beta chains were counted across the approximately 640 repertoires, and roughly 11 million of these chains were shared by at least two donors. Raw reads were error-corrected and collapsed into unique sequences by a nearest-neighbor algorithm in which closely related sequences were merged to remove PCR and sequencing errors. CDR3 sequences were aligned to IMGT reference sequences to assign V, D and J gene segments. For a sequence to be retained, a match of at least six nucleotides to both a V gene segment and a J gene segment was required. A rearrangement counted as productive if the CDR3 had no stop codons and remained in frame with V and J, and every other rearrangement counted as non-productive. CDR3 was defined by IMGT convention, running from the second conserved V-encoded cysteine to the conserved J-encoded phenylalanine. Sequences without an unambiguous match to a single V gene segment were excluded from the earlier analysis of approximately 600 of the donors. An earlier analysis of under 750 of the donors called V segments functional above 56.7% productive rearrangements and segregating when the between-donor standard deviation exceeded 5%. To diagnose cytomegalovirus status from the catalog of TCR beta chain sequences, a statistical classification framework was built. A later analysis assigned V and J genes by comparing TCR nucleotide sequences with IMGT/GENE-DB human TR gene sequences. The TCRdist pipeline was used in a later analysis to assign CDR3 sequences and most-parsimonious VDJ recombination scenarios. In a later analysis, every TCR beta chain was defined by the combination of its CDR3 amino acid sequence and its V-gene family, and reads without a unique V-gene family were dropped. As a way to deal with suspected cross-contamination and a sequencing artifact, a later analysis dropped over 550 nucleotide sequences that were highly shared and had low generation probability. A later analysis calculated a clonal expansion index for each public chain from normalized within-repertoire ranks of inferred template counts. In a later analysis, generation probabilities were computed using a VDJ recombination model fitted to out-of-frame rearrangements, and the results were checked against IGoR. In a later analysis, TCR-TCR, TCR-HLA and TCR-CMV co-occurrence was scored with hypergeometric tests, and a repertoire-size bias correction was applied to TCR pairs. To estimate false discovery rates, a later analysis permuted the HLA or CMV assignments 20 times. In a later analysis, co-occurring TCRs were grouped using DBSCAN, and TCRdist sequence similarity was added for clustering within HLA-allele-positive subsets. Co-occurrence clustering excluded repertoires with fewer than 30,000 or more than 120,000 public chains, plus five with anomalous nucleotide sharing. As stored in TCRdb, this immuneACCESS dataset retains in-frame rearrangements with V and J assigned. A fraction of the clones does not appear; measured against another copy, unresolved V genes explain less than half of the discrepancy, and the remainder lacks a known reason. From that table come the V and J calls and clone size; the DNA was used to work out D and trimming. In this sample the table shows around 190,000 clones, roughly four fifths of which occur a single time. Less than 2% of the sample rests with the top ten.

Ends trimmed: V by 1 base, J by 4 bases; bases unmatched to a gene: 1. In the germline V gene (reference sequence), CDR1 corresponds to MNHNY and CDR2 to SVGAGI. The CDR3 holds 15 amino acids from the cysteine to the phenylalanine. The read is trimmed to its CDR3 DNA, 45 bases read in frame from base 1. A word on this clone: Its antigen is not yet known. Base qualities were left out, and no much larger clone turns up one base away.

The receptor comes from a man younger than 45 in good health and CMV-seronegative. Sequenced: PBMCs. The chain is encoded by TRBV6-6 joined to TRBJ2-2; 9 nucleotides in the junction match TRBD1. The DNA reads TGTGCCAGCAGTTACTACAGGGGGCCCACCGGGGAGCTGTTTTTT. It translates to CASSYYRGPTGELFF.